This paragraph covers one T cell receptor beta chain sequence. The DNA is left out, because the CDR3 cannot be placed on it with certainty; the CDR3 is given as TCRdb lists it. The data were obtained in a study of blood T cell repertoires in COVID-19. TCRdb's table, derived via immunoSEQ multiplex PCR, lists solely in-frame clones and lacks some. The sample has over 350,000 clones, more than 75% seen once. Residents of about two dozen US areas, aged roughly 18 to 89 years, made up the participants. Recovered participants had two consecutive negative NP/OP PCR tests, healthcare professional clearance, or symptom resolution. The CDR3 spans 16 amino acids, including both terminal residues. The germline CDR1 and CDR2 sequences are GTSNPN and SVGIG (reference sequence).

Sequenced: PBMCs or T cells enriched from blood (not recorded which). This TCR was recovered from a woman in her forties or fifties who had recovered from COVID-19. The chain has TRBV30 and TRBJ1-3; no DNA check was done on the table's D call, TRBD1. The CDR3 sequence is CADFRDRGKSGNTIYF.